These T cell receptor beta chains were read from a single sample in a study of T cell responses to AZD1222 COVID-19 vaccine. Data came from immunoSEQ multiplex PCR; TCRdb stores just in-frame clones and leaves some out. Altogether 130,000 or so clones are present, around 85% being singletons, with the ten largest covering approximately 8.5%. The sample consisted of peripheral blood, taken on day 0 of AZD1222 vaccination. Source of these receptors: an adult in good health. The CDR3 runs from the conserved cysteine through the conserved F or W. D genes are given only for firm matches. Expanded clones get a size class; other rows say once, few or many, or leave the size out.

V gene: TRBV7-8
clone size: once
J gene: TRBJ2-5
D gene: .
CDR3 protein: CASSPGRETQYF
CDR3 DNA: TGTGCCAGCAGCCCCGGCCGAGAGACCCAGTACTTC

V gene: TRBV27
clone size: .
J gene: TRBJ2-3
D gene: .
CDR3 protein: CASSFTREDTQYF
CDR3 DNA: TGTGCCAGCAGTTTTACTAGGGAAGATACGCAGTATTTT

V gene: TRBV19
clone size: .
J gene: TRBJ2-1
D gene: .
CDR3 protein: CASSIGVAFYNEQFF
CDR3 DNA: TGTGCCAGTAGTATAGGTGTTGCATTTTACAATGAGCAGTTCTTC

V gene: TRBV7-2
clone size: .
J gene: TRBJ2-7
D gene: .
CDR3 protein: CASSLAGQITMEQYF
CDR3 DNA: TGTGCCAGCAGCTTAGCTGGACAAATAACAATGGAGCAGTACTTC

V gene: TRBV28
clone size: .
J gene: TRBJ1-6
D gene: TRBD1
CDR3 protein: CASRGQSSYNSPLHF
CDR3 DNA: TGTGCCAGCAGGGGACAGTCCTCCTATAATTCACCCCTCCACTTT

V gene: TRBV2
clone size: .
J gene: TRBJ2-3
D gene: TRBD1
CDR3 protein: CASSFGQGSTDTQYF
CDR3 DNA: TGTGCCAGCAGTTTTGGACAGGGTAGCACAGATACGCAGTATTTT

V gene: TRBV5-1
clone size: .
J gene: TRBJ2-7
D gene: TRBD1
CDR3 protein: CASSWGQGSYEQYF
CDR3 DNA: TGCGCCAGCAGCTGGGGACAGGGTTCCTACGAGCAGTACTTC

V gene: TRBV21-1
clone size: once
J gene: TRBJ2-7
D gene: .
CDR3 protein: CASSKRGTAVDYEQYF
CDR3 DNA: TGTGCCAGCAGCAAAAGGGGGACAGCCGTTGACTACGAGCAGTACTTC

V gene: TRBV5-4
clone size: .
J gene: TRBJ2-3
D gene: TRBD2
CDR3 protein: CASSLVQRGGSDTQYF
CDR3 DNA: TGTGCCAGCAGCTTGGTCCAGCGGGGGGGGTCGGATACGCAGTATTTT

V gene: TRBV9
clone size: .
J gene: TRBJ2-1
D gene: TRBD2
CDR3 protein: CASSARLAFNEQFF
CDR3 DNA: TGTGCCAGCAGCGCCCGACTAGCTTTCAATGAGCAGTTCTTC

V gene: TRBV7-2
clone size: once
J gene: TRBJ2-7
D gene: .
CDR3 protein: CASSRTPLMDEQYF
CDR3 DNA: TGTGCCAGCAGCCGGACGCCCCTGATGGACGAGCAGTACTTC

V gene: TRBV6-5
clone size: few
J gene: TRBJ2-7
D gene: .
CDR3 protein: CASSYGGLGNYEQYF
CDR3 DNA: TGTGCCAGCAGTTACGGAGGGCTGGGTAACTACGAGCAGTACTTC

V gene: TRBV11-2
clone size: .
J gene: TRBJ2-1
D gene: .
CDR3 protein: CASSLLTAGYNEQFF
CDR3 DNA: TGTGCCAGCAGCTTACTAACGGCAGGGTACAATGAGCAGTTCTTC

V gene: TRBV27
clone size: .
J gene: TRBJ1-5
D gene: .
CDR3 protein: CVPRDPLTISNQPQHF
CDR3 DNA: TGTGTCCCCCGGGACCCTTTGACCATTAGCAATCAGCCCCAGCATTTT

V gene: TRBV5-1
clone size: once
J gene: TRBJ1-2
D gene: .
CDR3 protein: CASKDRMDGYTF
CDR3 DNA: TGCGCCAGTAAAGACAGGATGGATGGCTACACCTTC

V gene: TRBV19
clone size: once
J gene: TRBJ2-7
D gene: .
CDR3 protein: CASSISQGGEQYF
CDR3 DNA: TGTGCCAGTAGTATTTCCCAGGGAGGCGAGCAGTACTTC

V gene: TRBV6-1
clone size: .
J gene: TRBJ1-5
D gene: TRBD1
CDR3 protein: CASSVRQGYGNQPQHF
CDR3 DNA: TGTGCCAGCAGTGTACGACAGGGTTATGGTAATCAGCCCCAGCATTTT

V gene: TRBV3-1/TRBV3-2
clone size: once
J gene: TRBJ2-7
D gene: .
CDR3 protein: CASSLYIDSYEQYF
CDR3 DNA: TGTGCCAGCAGCCTCTACATCGATTCCTACGAGCAGTACTTC

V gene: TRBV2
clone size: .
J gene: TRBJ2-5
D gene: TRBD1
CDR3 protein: CASSDNRGLQETQYF
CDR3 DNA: TGTGCCAGCAGCGATAACAGGGGCCTTCAAGAGACCCAGTACTTC

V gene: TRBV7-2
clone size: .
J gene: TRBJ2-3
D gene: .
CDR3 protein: CASSLGGVTDTQYF
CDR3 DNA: TGTGCCAGCAGTTTAGGGGGAGTCACAGATACGCAGTATTTT

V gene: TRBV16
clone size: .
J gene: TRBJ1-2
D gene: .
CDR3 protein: CASSPGDYGYTF
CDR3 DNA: TGTGCCAGCAGCCCAGGGGACTATGGCTACACCTTC

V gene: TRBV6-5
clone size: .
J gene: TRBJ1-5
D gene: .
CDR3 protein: CASSYSLNQPQHF
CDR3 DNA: TGTGCCAGCAGTTACTCATTAAATCAGCCCCAGCATTTT

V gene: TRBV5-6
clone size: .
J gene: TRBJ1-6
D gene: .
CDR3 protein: CASTLEGGTGYNSPLHF
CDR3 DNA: TGTGCCAGCACCCTTGAGGGCGGGACGGGATATAATTCACCCCTCCACTTT

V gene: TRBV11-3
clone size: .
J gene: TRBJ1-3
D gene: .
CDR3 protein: CASSSGAKGVNTIYF
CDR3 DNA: TGTGCCAGCAGCTCCGGGGCGAAAGGGGTAAACACCATATATTTT

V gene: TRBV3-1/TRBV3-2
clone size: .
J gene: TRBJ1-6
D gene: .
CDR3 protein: CASSLSGQKNSPLHF
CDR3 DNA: TGTGCCAGCAGCCTATCAGGACAGAAGAATTCACCCCTCCACTTT

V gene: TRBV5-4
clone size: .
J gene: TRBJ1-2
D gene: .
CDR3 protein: CASSSNTGTYGYTF
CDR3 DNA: TGTGCCAGCAGCTCTAACACAGGGACCTATGGCTACACCTTC

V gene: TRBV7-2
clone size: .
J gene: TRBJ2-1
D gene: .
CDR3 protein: CASSLFTPDGEQFF
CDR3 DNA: TGTGCCAGCAGCTTATTCACGCCCGATGGGGAGCAGTTCTTC

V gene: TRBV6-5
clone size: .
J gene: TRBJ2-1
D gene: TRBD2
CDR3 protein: CASKSSGGGNEQFF
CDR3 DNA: TGTGCCAGCAAATCGAGCGGGGGAGGGAATGAGCAGTTCTTC

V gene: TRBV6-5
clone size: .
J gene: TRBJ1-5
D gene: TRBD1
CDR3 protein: CASSSKKTGWNQPQHF
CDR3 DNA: TGTGCCAGCAGTTCAAAAAAGACAGGGTGGAATCAGCCCCAGCATTTT

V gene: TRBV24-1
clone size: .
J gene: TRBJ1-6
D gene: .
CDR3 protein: CATSERTASPLHF
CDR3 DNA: TGTGCCACCAGTGAAAGGACAGCTTCACCCCTCCACTTT

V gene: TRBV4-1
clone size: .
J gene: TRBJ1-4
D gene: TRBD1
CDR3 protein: CASSPTYGTGSEKLFF
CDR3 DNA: TGCGCCAGCAGCCCCACTTACGGGACAGGTAGCGAAAAACTGTTTTTT

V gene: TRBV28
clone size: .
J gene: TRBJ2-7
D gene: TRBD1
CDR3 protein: CASTQGDRGQRQYF
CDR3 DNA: TGTGCCAGCACCCAGGGGGACAGGGGGCAGAGGCAGTACTTC

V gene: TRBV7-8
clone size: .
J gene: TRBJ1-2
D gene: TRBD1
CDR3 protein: CASSRRTGGDYGYTF
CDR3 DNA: TGTGCCAGCAGCCGACGGACAGGGGGCGACTATGGCTACACCTTC

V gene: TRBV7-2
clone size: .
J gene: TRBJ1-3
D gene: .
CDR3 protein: CASSLGAGTTTIYF
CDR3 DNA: TGTGCCAGCAGCTTAGGGGCAGGGACTACCACCATATATTTT

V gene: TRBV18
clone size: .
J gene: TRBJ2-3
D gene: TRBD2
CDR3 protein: CASSPGTSGSSLDTQYF
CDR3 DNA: TGTGCCAGCTCACCCGGGACTAGCGGGAGTAGTTTGGATACGCAGTATTTT

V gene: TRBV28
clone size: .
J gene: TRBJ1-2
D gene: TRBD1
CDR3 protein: CASEDRGYGYTF
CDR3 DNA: TGTGCCAGCGAGGACAGGGGCTATGGCTACACCTTC

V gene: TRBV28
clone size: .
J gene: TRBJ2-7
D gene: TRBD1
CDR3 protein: CASNSRGLGEQYF
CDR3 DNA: TGTGCCAGCAATAGCAGGGGGTTGGGGGAGCAGTACTTC

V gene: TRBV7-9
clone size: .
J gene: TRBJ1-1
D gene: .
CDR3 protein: CASSLGYRTGDEAFF
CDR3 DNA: TGTGCCAGCAGCTTAGGATACCGGACCGGGGATGAAGCTTTCTTT

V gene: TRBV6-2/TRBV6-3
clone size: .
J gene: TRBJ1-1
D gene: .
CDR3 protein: CASSQIPDAILTHEAFF
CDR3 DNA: TGTGCCAGCAGCCAAATCCCGGACGCAATTCTAACCCATGAAGCTTTCTTT

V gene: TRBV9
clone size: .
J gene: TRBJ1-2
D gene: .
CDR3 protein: CASSVATGGYTF
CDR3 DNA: TGTGCCAGCAGCGTAGCTACGGGTGGCTACACCTTC